Following are 28 T cell receptor beta chains from one sample sequenced in a study of blood T cell repertoires in COVID-19. Method: immunoSEQ multiplex PCR; TCRdb's copy keeps in-frame clones and lacks some. The sample shows under 200,000 clones, 70% to 90% of them seen only once. Sequenced material: peripheral blood. The receptor set was obtained from a woman aged 55-69 years with COVID-19, enrolled during active disease.

V and J are TRBV5-6 and TRBJ2-7; 8 bases match TRBD1. Looked up from germline, CDR1 is SGHDT and CDR2 is YYEEEE. V gave up 4 bases and J gave up 2 bases; unmatched junction bases: 8. There are 15 residues in the CDR3. CDR3 bases: TGTGCCAGCAGCCAGACGACAGGGGCGACCTACGAGCAGTACTTC. This encodes CASSQTTGATYEQYF.

The V gene is TRBV9, the J gene TRBJ1-1; 10 bases line up with TRBD1. This CDR3 contains 14 residues. CDR1 is SGDLS and CDR2 is YYNGEE in the germline V gene. V shed 3 bases, J shed 7 bases, and the junction held 6 bases outside the gene matches. Here the CDR3 DNA reads TGTGCCAGCAGCGCTCGGGACAGGGGTGGTGAAGCTTTCTTT. Protein product: CASSARDRGGEAFF.

This clone was detected many times. This specimen includes other DNA sequences encoding the same CDR3. CDR3 sequence reads: CASSPSQGANYGYTF. CDR3 sequence (DNA): TGTGCCAGCTCACCGTCACAGGGGGCGAACTATGGCTACACCTTC. This chain uses TRBV18 with TRBJ1-2; the match to TRBD1 covers 9 bases. Looked up from germline, CDR1 is KGHSH and CDR2 is LQKENI. The CDR3 extends over 15 amino acids. With 3 bases clipped from V and 2 bases from J, the junction kept 4 bases outside the gene matches. Full variable domain (missing parts from reference TRBV18 and TRBJ1-2): NAGVMQNPRHLVRRRGQEARLRCSPMKGHSHVYWYRQLPEEGLKFMVYLQKENIIDESGMPKERFSAEFPKEGPSILRIQQVVRGDSAAYFCASSPSQGANYGYTFGSGTRLTVV.

The J gene is TRBJ2-1, the V gene TRBV14; 7 nucleotides align to TRBD1. The CDR3 is 16 residues long. Germline V gene sequence: CDR1 SGHDN, CDR2 FVKESK. Trimming at V came to 0 bases and at J to 8 bases, leaving 10 bases not matched to a gene. CDR3 loop: CASSQDLTGLRDEQFF. In DNA form, the CDR3 reads TGTGCCAGCAGCCAAGATCTGACAGGGTTAAGGGATGAGCAGTTCTTC.

The J gene is TRBJ2-7, the V gene TRBV6-6; tentatively, D is TRBD1 (6 bases). The CDR3 totals 15 residues. CDR1 and CDR2 from the germline V gene are MNHNY and SVGAGI (reference sequence). V was pared by 7 bases and J by 7 bases, with 23 bases between. CDR3 residues: CASTPQSMGAEEQYF. The CDR3 region has the DNA TGTGCCAGCACCCCGCAATCAATGGGGGCTGAGGAGCAGTACTTC.

In this sample, this clone turned up a few times. For the CDR3, the DNA is TGCGCCAGCAGCATTCAGGGGTACGAGCAGTACTTC. It yields the protein CASSIQGYEQYF. This chain links TRBV5-1 with TRBJ2-7; D perhaps matches TRBD1 (6 bases). Germline-derived CDR1 and CDR2 are SGHRS and YFSETQ. The CDR3 sequence is 12 residues long. Trimming removed 4 bases from V and 4 bases from J, with 9 bases in between.

The gene calls are TRBV3-1 (or the pseudogene TRBV3-2) and TRBJ2-5, with TRBD2 as a possible D gene (7 bases). Trimming cost V 10 bases and J 4 bases, with 13 bases left between them. The germline V gene encodes CDR1 LGHDT and CDR2 YNNKEL (reference sequence). The CDR3 is 12 amino acids. CDR3 protein: CAIAGASETQYF. CDR3 nucleotides: TGTGCCATCGCGGGGGCTTCAGAGACCCAGTACTTC.

The V gene is TRBV3-1 (or the pseudogene TRBV3-2), the J gene TRBJ1-1; 7 nucleotides agree with TRBD1. The CDR3 has 12 residues. The V segment lost 10 bases and the J segment 8 bases; nucleotides outside the gene matches: 10. Germline CDR1 is LGHDT and CDR2 is YNNKEL (reference sequence). The CDR3 DNA reads as TGTGCCACCTCAGGGGGGCGAAGGGAAGCTTTCTTT. Translated: CATSGGRREAFF.

This rearrangement joins TRBV5-5 to TRBJ1-1; 11 positions agree with TRBD1. V was clipped by 3 bases and J by 4 bases; unmatched bases: 8. CDR3 size: 16 residues. Germline loops: CDR1 SGHKS, CDR2 YYEKEE (reference sequence). CDR3 nucleotide sequence: TGTGCCAGCAGCTCTGGACAGGGGGCATTGTTCACTGAAGCTTTCTTT. Its protein product is CASSSGQGALFTEAFF.

This chain uses TRBV11-1 with TRBJ1-2; 9 positions agree with TRBD1. This CDR3 has 15 residues. Per the germline V gene, CDR1 is SGHAT and CDR2 is FQDESV (reference sequence). Germline trimming cut 5 bases from V and 1 base from J; bases unmatched to any gene: 5. The CDR3 DNA reads TGTGCCAGCAGCGCCGGGACAGGGCATAACTATGGCTACACCTTC. Its protein product is CASSAGTGHNYGYTF.

The V call is TRBV10-3, the J call TRBJ2-2, with TRBD2 as a possible D gene (6 bases). Germline CDR1 reads ENHRY; CDR2 reads SYGVKD. Trimming cost V 0 bases and J 6 bases, with 11 bases left between them. This CDR3 region has 15 residues. DNA of the CDR3: TGTGCCATCAGTGAGTCCGGGACTCGGGCCGGGGAGCTGTTTTTT. As protein: CAISESGTRAGELFF.

The rearrangement uses TRBV7-9 and TRBJ2-1; 12 nucleotides match TRBD2. Germline-derived CDR1 and CDR2 are SEHNR and FQNEAQ (reference sequence). This CDR3 is 18 amino acids long. V lost 3 bases to trimming and J lost 0 bases; unmatched junction nucleotides: 6. The CDR3 sequence is CASSFTSGGLISYNEQFF. DNA for the CDR3: TGTGCCAGCAGCTTTACTAGCGGGGGGCTAATCTCCTACAATGAGCAGTTCTTC.

The chain recombines TRBV6-5 with TRBJ1-3, with a weak D call TRBD1 (5 bases). The CDR3 extends over 14 amino acids. Looked up from germline, CDR1 is MNHEY and CDR2 is SVGAGI. Trimming removed 2 bases at V and 4 bases at J, with 9 bases between. CDR3 bases: TGTGCCAGCAGTTACGGGGCTGACGGAAACACCATATATTTT. Translated: CASSYGADGNTIYF.

The J gene is TRBJ1-1, the V gene TRBV3-1 (or the pseudogene TRBV3-2), with 11 nucleotides matching TRBD1. The length of the CDR3 is 14 residues. Trimming removed 2 bases from V and 7 bases from J; junction bases left unmatched: 3. Germline CDR1 reads LGHDT; CDR2 reads YNNKEL (reference sequence). CDR3 coding DNA: TGTGCCAGCAGCCAATCGGACAGGGGGCATGAAGCTTTCTTT. Its translation: CASSQSDRGHEAFF.

This CDR3 reads CSVEGQGMWGYTF. The CDR3, as DNA: TGCAGCGTTGAGGGACAAGGGATGTGGGGCTACACCTTC. The V and J genes are TRBV29-1 and TRBJ1-2, with a weak D call TRBD1 (6 bases). Trimming shortened V by 3 bases and J by 8 bases, and 16 bases separated the two germline ends. The CDR3 has 13 residues. The germline gives CDR1 SQVTM, CDR2 ANQGSEA.

This sequence joins TRBV18 and TRBJ1-4; TRBD1 matches at 7 bases. The ends lost 6 bases at V and 0 bases at J; junction bases unmatched: 10. Looked up from germline, CDR1 is KGHSH and CDR2 is LQKENI. The CDR3 consists of 17 residues. The CDR3 DNA reads TGTGCCAGCTCCTCCAGGGGGACACAAGCAACTAATGAAAAACTGTTTTTT. Its protein is CASSSRGTQATNEKLFF.

The chain joins TRBV5-6 to TRBJ1-5, with D maybe TRBD1 (5 bases). There are 14 residues in the CDR3. Trimming removed 2 bases at V and 7 bases at J, with 13 bases between. The germline gives CDR1 SGHDT, CDR2 YYEEEE. CDR3 coding DNA: TGTGCCAGCAGCTTCGGGGGGATCGGACAGCCCCAGCATTTT. It codes for CASSFGGIGQPQHF.

The chain has TRBV11-2 and TRBJ1-2; TRBD1 matches 10 bases. Trimming took 1 base from V and 8 from J; bases not matched to a gene: 13. The CDR3 is 17 amino acids. Looked up from germline, CDR1 is SGHAT and CDR2 is FQNNGV. The CDR3 DNA follows: TGTGCCAGCAGCTTAGCGTTTGGGGTGACAGGGGGCGACGGCTACACCTTC. Translated: CASSLAFGVTGGDGYTF.

The gene calls are TRBV18 and TRBJ1-5, with a weak D call TRBD1 (6 bases). CDR3 length equals 13 residues. Trimming took 8 bases from V and 3 from J, leaving 11 bases between them. Germline V gives CDR1 KGHSH, CDR2 LQKENI. The CDR3 sequence is CASATGSNQPQHF. CDR3 in DNA: TGTGCCAGCGCAACAGGGTCCAATCAGCCCCAGCATTTT.

The rearrangement joins TRBV5-1 to TRBJ2-2; TRBD2 matches at 10 bases. Trimming cost V 2 bases and J 6 bases; bases outside gene matches: 4. Germline CDR1 reads SGHRS; CDR2 reads YFSETQ. This CDR3 region has 15 residues. The CDR3 nucleotides read TGCGCCAGCAGCTTCGTAGCGGGGGGCTCCGGGGAGCTGTTTTTT. Its translation is CASSFVAGGSGELFF.

CDR3 sequence reads: CASSIQGGGYTF. The CDR3 nucleotides are TGTGCCAGTAGTATACAGGGAGGTGGCTACACCTTC. This rearrangement joins TRBV19 to TRBJ1-2; tentative D call: TRBD1 (5 bases). CDR1 and CDR2 (germline): LNHDA, SQIVND (reference sequence). The V end was cut by 2 bases, the J end by 7 bases, with 8 bases between. There are 12 residues in the CDR3.

This rearrangement joins TRBV5-8 to TRBJ1-2; the match to TRBD1 covers 10 bases. The CDR3 loop spans 14 amino acids. Germline CDR1 and CDR2: SGHTS and YDEGEE. Trimming cost V 4 bases and J 3 bases; bases outside gene matches: 3. This CDR3 reads CASSRDRGYYGYTF. In nucleotides, the CDR3 is TGTGCCAGCAGCCGGGACAGGGGATACTATGGCTACACCTTC.

The V gene is TRBV5-4, the J gene TRBJ1-1; 9 nucleotides line up with TRBD1. Germline V CDR1 and CDR2: SGHNT, YYREEE (reference sequence). Germline trimming cut 3 bases from V and 1 base from J; bases unmatched to any gene: 13. CDR3 size: 18 residues. Here the CDR3 DNA reads TGTGCCAGCAGCTCCAGTCCCGGGACAGGGATGGGGAACACTGAAGCTTTCTTT. This encodes CASSSSPGTGMGNTEAFF.

The CDR3 sequence: CASSPRQTISYNEQFF. CDR3 bases: TGTGCCAGCTCACCAAGACAGACGATATCCTACAATGAGCAGTTCTTC. The chain uses TRBV18 and TRBJ2-1; D possibly corresponds to TRBD1 (5 bases). CDR1 KGHSH and CDR2 LQKENI come from the germline V gene. V lost 2 bases and J 1 base, leaving 12 bases between the germline ends. CDR3 size: 16 residues.

The chain combines TRBV5-1 with TRBJ2-3, with D perhaps matching TRBD2 (5 bases). The CDR3 has 16 residues. Germline CDR1 SGHRS, CDR2 YFSETQ. Trimming shortened V by 2 bases and J by 2 bases, and 15 bases separated the two germline ends. As DNA, the CDR3 is TGCGCCAGCAGCTTTCCACCGAAGCGGAACACAGATACGCAGTATTTT. Its translation: CASSFPPKRNTDTQYF.

The sample holds a few counts of this clone. This chain joins TRBV6-6 and TRBJ1-1, with TRBD1 matching 8 bases. The germline gives CDR1 MNHNY, CDR2 SVGAGI (reference sequence). The length of the CDR3 is 14 residues. Trimming at V came to 8 bases and at J to 8 bases, leaving 13 bases not matched to a gene. CDR3 nucleotide sequence: TGTGCCAGCGCCTCCTCGGACAGGGCAACGGAAGCTTTCTTT. This encodes CASASSDRATEAFF.

V and J are TRBV6-5 and TRBJ2-1, with 9 bases aligning to TRBD1. The CDR3 totals 15 residues. The germline CDR1 and CDR2 sequences are MNHEY and SVGAGI. Unmatched junction bases numbered 8, after V lost 4 bases and J lost 7 bases. The CDR3 bases are TGTGCCAGCAGTTTCCCCGGGACAGGGAAGAATGAGCAGTTCTTC. The encoded protein is CASSFPGTGKNEQFF.

The chain uses TRBV5-1 and TRBJ2-1; 12 nucleotides agree with TRBD2. Germline loops: CDR1 SGHRS, CDR2 YFSETQ. V dropped 4 bases and J dropped 7; count of bases not matched to a gene: 6. This CDR3 region has 15 residues. The DNA of the CDR3 is TGCGCCAGCAGCCGAGGACTAGCGGGAAGGAATGAGCAGTTCTTC. Protein product: CASSRGLAGRNEQFF.